The source of this TCR beta chain is a study of regulatory T cells in long-lasting Graves disease. The time point was: newly diagnosed GD, antithyroid drugs for less than 3 months. Isolated PBMC RNA provided the starting material for the TCR library. This clonotype was seen ten or more times. Both iRepertoire HTBI primers and Arm-PCR of CDR3 regions were used to build the TCR beta libraries. TCRdb re-analysed the multiplex PCR reads in MiXCR, keeping a single row per CDR3 protein. The table lists a few hundred thousand distinct CDR3 sequences, roughly 13% of them singletons. This same sample was also taken into another study, of T cells in Graves' hyperthyroidism and ophthalmopathy.

Sequenced here: peripheral blood mononuclear cells (PBMCs), sampled at new diagnosis, from a patient treated with antithyroid drugs. This receptor was obtained from a young man with Graves disease.

The DNA for the CDR3 is TGTGCCAGCAGCCTAGCCCGACAGCTCAAGTTCTTC. It translates to CASSLARQLKFF. The V call is TRBV3-1, the J call TRBJ2-1, with D possibly being TRBD1 (5 bases). From germline, CDR1 is LGHDT and CDR2 YNNKEL (reference sequence). V was trimmed by 4 bases and J by 14 bases, leaving 15 bases between them. This CDR3 contains 12 residues.